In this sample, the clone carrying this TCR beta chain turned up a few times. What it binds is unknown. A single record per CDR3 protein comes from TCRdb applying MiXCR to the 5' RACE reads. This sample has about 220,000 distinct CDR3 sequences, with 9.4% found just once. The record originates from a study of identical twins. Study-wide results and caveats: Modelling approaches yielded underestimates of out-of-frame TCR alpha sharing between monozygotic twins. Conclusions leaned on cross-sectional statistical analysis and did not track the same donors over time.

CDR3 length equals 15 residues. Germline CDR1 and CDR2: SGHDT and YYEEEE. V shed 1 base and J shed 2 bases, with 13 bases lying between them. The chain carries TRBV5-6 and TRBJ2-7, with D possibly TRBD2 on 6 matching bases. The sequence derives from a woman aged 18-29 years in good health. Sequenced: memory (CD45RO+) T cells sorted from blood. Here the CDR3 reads CASSLRSSVAYEQYF. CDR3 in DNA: TGTGCCAGCAGCTTGCGGTCTAGCGTTGCCTACGAGCAGTACTTC.